The clone carrying this T cell receptor (beta chain) was counted a single time. The CDR3 runs 15 residues. Trimming shortened V by 1 base and J by 2 bases, and 9 bases separated the two germline ends. CDR1 is MNHEY and CDR2 is SVGEGT in the germline V gene. The data were obtained in a study of blood T cell repertoires in COVID-19. Study background: Samples came from the United States, Italy and Spain, spanning acute and convalescent COVID-19. Sources were T cells, B-cell-depleted T cells, or PBMCs; the material itself was cDNA or gDNA.

In the study's own analysis: Researchers report that nucleated cell counts were estimated from reference gene primer amplification. Assay used: immunoSEQ multiplex PCR; TCRdb lists only in-frame clones, some missing. V and J calls and clone size are copied from that table; D and trimming were computed from the DNA. Of some 200,000 clones listed, about 80% were seen once; the top ten hold 14%. The receptor comes from a man aged 25-45 years with active or convalescent COVID-19. This chain uses TRBV6-2 or TRBV6-3 with TRBJ1-5; D gene unclear. The sequenced sample was peripheral blood. The CDR3: CASSYWQVGNQPQHF. CDR3 DNA sequence: TGTGCCAGCAGTTACTGGCAGGTTGGCAATCAGCCCCAGCATTTT.